This TCR beta chain was recovered during a study of blood T cell repertoires in COVID-19. Study-wide context: Specimens from acute and convalescent COVID-19 originated in the United States, Italy and Spain. T cells, B-cell-depleted T cells, or PBMCs supplied cDNA or gDNA.

During active infection, Seattle patients enrolled and were then monitored through disease. Germline CDR1 reads KGHDR; CDR2 reads SFDVKD. CDR3 size: 18 residues. Unmatched junction bases numbered 6, after V lost 3 bases and J lost 0 bases. The authors' processing: Reference gene primer amplification yielded estimated nucleated cell counts. The method was immunoSEQ multiplex PCR; TCRdb's version includes in-frame clones alone and lacks a portion of them. V, J and clone size derive from that table, while D and trimming were established from the DNA sequence. The sample carries 200,000 to 250,000 clones, more than 80% recorded once.

The V call is TRBV24-1, the J call TRBJ2-6, with TRBD1 matching 8 bases. The receptor's source is a man between 25 and 39 years old with COVID-19, enrolled during active disease. The sequencing input was peripheral blood. The CDR3 sequence: CATSDPGQVPSGANVLTF. The CDR3 DNA sequence: TGTGCCACCAGTGATCCGGGACAGGTTCCCTCTGGGGCCAACGTCCTGACTTTC.